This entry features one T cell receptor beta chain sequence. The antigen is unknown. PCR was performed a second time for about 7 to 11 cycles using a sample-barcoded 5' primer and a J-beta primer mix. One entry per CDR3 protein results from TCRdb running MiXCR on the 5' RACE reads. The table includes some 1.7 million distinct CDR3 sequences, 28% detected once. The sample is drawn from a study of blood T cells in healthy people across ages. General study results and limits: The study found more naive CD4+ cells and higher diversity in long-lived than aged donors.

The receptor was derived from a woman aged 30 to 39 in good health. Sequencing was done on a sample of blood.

The CDR3 region is CASSLSSLSEQYF. The CDR3, as DNA: TGTGCCAGCAGCTTATCTAGCCTCTCCGAGCAGTACTTC. V and J are TRBV7-2 and TRBJ2-7, with D possibly matching TRBD2 (5 bases). The CDR3 is 13 amino acids. Trimming stripped 2 bases from V and 6 bases from J, with 11 bases between. Germline lookup yields CDR1 SGHTA and CDR2 FQGNSA.